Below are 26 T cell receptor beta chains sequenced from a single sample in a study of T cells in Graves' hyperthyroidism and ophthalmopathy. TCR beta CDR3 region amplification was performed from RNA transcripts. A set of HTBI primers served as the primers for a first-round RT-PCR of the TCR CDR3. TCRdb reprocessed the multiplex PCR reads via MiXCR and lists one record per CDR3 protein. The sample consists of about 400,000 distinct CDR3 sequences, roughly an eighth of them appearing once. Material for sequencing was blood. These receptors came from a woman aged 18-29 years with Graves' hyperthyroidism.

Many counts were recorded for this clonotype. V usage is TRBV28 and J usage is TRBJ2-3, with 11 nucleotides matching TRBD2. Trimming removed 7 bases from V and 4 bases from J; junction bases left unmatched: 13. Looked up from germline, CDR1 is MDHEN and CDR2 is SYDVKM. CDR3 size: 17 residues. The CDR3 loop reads CASNLRKLAGGPDTQYF. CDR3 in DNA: TGTGCCAGCAATCTACGGAAGCTAGCGGGAGGCCCAGATACGCAGTATTTT. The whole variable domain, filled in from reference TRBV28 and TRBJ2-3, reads DVKVTQSSRYLVKRTGEKVFLECVQDMDHENMFWYRQDPGLGLRLIYFSYDVKMKEKGDIPEGYSVSREKKERFSLILESASTNQTSMYLCASNLRKLAGGPDTQYFGPGTRLTVL.

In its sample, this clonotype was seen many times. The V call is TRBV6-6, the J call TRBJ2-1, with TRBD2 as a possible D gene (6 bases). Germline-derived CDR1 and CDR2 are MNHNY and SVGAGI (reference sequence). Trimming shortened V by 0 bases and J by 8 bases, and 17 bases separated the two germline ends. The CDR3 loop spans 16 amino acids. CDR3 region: CASSYSIAALIDEQFF. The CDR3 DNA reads TGTGCCAGCAGTTACTCGATAGCGGCCTTGATCGATGAGCAGTTCTTC.

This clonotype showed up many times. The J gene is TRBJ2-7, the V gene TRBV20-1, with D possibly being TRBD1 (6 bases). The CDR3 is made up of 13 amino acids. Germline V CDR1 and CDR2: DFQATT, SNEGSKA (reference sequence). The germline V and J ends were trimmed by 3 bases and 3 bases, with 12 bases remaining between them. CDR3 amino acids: CSASAGVNYEQYF. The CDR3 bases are TGCAGTGCTAGTGCAGGGGTTAACTACGAGCAGTACTTC.

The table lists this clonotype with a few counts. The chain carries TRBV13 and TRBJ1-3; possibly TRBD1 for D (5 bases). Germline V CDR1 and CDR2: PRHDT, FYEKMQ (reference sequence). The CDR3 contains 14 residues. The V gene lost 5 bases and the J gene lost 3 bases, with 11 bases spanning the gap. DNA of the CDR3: TGTGCCAGCAGCGAGGGGCTCGGTGGAAACACCATATATTTT. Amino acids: CASSEGLGGNTIYF.

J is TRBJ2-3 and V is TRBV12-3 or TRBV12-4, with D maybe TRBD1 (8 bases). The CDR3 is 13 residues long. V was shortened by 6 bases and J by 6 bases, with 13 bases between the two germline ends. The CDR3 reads CASRAQGGDTQYF. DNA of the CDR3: TGTGCCAGCAGGGCACAGGGGGGGGATACGCAGTATTTT.

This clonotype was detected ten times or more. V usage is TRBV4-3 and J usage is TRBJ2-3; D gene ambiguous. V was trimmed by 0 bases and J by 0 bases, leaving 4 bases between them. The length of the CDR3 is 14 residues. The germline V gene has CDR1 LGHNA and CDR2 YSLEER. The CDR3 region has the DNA TGCGCCAGCAGCCAAGATCGTAGCACAGATACGCAGTATTTT. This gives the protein CASSQDRSTDTQYF.

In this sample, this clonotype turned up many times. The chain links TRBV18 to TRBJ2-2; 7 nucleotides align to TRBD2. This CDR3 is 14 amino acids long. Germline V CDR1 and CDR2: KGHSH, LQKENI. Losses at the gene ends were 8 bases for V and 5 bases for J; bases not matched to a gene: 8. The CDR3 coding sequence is TGTGCCAGCGAGGGGACTACCGGAACCGGGGAGCTGTTTTTT. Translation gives CASEGTTGTGELFF.

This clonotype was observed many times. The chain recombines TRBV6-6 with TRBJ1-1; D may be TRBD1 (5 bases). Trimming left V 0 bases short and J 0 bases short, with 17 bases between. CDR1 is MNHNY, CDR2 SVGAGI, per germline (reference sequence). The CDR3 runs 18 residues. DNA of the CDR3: TGTGCCAGCAGTTACTCGATCCCCAGGGTATTGATGAACACTGAAGCTTTCTTT. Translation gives CASSYSIPRVLMNTEAFF.

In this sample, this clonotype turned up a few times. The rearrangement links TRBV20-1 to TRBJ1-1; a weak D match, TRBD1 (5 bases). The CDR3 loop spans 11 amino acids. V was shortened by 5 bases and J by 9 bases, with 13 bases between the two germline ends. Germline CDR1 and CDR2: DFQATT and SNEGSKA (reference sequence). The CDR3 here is CSAPRGSQAFF. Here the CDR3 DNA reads TGCAGTGCTCCGAGGGGCAGCCAAGCTTTCTTT.

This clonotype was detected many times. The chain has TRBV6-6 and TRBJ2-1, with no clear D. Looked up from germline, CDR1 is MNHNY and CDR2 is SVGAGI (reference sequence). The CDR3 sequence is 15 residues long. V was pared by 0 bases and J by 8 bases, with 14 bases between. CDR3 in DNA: TGTGCCAGCAGTTACTCGTCCGGACCATTGGATGAGCAGTTCTTC. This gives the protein CASSYSSGPLDEQFF.

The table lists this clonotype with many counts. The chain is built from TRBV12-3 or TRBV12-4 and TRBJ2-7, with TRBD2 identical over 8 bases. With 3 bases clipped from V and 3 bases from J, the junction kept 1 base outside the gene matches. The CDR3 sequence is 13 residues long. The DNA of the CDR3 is TGTGCCAGCAGTTTGGGACTAGTCTACGAGCAGTACTTC. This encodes CASSLGLVYEQYF.

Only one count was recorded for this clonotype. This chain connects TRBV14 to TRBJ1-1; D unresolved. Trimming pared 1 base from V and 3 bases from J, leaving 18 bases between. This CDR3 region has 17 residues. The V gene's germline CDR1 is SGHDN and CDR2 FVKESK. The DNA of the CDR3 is TGTGCCAGCAGCCAAGGGATGGAAAGGGTATGGCACACTGAAGCTTTCTTT. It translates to CASSQGMERVWHTEAFF.

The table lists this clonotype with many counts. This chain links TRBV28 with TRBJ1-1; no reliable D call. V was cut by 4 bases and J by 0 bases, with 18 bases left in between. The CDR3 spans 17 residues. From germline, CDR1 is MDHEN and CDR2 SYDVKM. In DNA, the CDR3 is TGTGCCAGCAGTTACTCGGGAGGAATTTTCATGAACACTGAAGCTTTCTTT. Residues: CASSYSGGIFMNTEAFF.

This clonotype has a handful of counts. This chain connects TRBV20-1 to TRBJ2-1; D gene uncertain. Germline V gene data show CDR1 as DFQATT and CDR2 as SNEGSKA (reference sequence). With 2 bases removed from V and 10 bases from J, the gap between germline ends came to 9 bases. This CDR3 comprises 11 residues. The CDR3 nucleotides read TGCAGTGCTAGATCGGCTATAGAGCAGTTCTTC. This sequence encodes CSARSAIEQFF.

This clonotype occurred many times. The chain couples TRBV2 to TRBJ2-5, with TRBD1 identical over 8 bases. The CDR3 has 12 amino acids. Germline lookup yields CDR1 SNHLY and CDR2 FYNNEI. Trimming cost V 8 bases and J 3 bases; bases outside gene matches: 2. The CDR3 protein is CASQDREETQYF. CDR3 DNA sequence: TGTGCCAGCCAGGACAGGGAAGAGACCCAGTACTTC. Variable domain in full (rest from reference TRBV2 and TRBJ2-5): EPEVTQTPSHQVTQMGQEVILRCVPISNHLYFYWYRQILGQKVEFLVSFYNNEISEKSEIFDDQFSVERPDGSNFTLKIRSTKLEDSAMYFCASQDREETQYFGPGTRLLVL.

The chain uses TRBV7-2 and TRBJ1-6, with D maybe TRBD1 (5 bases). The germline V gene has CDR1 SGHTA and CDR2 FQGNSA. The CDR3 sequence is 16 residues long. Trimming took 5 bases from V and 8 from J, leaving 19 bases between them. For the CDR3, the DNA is TGTGCCAGCAGCGACCCCTGGGGCAGGGTCGATTCACCCCTCCACTTT. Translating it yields CASSDPWGRVDSPLHF.

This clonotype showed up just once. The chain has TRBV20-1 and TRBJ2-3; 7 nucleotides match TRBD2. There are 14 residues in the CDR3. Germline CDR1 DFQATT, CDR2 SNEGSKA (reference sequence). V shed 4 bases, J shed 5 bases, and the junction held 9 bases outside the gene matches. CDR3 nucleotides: TGCAGTGCTAAGCACGCGGGAGAAGTAGATACGCAGTATTTT. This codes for CSAKHAGEVDTQYF.

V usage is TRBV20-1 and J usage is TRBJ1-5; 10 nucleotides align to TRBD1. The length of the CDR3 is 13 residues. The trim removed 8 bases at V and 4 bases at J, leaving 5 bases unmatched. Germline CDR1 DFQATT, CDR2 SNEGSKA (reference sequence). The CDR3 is CSYAGQGNQPQHF. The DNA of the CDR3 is TGCAGTTACGCGGGACAGGGGAATCAGCCCCAGCATTTT.

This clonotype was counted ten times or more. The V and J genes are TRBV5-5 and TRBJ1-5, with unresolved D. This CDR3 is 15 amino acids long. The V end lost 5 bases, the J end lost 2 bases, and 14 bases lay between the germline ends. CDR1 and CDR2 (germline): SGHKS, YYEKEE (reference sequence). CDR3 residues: CASRETAVGNQPQHF. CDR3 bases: TGTGCCAGCAGGGAGACGGCGGTTGGCAATCAGCCCCAGCATTTT.

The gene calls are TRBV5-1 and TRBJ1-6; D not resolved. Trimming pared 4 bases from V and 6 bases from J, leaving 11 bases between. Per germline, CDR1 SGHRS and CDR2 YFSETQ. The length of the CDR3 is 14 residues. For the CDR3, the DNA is TGCGCCAGCAGCCCCACAGTCTCTAATTCACCCCTCCACTTT. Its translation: CASSPTVSNSPLHF.

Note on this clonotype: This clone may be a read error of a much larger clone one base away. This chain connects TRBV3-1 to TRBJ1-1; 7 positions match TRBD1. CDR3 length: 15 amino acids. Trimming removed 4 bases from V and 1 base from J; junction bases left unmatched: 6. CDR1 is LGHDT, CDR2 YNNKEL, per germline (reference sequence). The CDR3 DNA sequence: TGTGCCAGCAGCCCTCAGACAGGGTGGAACACTGAAGCTTTCTTT. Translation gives CASSPQTGWNTEAFF.

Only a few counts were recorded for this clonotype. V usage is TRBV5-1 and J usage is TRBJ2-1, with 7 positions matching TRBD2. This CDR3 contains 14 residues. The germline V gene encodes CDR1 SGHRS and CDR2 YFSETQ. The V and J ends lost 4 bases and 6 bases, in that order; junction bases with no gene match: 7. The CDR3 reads CASSGGLPANEQFF. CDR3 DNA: TGCGCCAGCAGCGGGGGACTACCCGCCAATGAGCAGTTCTTC.

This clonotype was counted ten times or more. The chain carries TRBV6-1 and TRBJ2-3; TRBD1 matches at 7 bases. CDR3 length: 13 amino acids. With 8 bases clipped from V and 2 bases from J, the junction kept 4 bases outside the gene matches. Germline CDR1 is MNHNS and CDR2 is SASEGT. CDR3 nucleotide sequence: TGTGCCAGCCTCGGGACAGTCACAGATACGCAGTATTTT. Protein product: CASLGTVTDTQYF.

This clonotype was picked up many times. In DNA, the CDR3 is TGTGCCAGCAGCCAAGACGTGAGCGAGCAGTACTTC. Translated, it gives CASSQDVSEQYF. This chain connects TRBV4-2 to TRBJ2-7; D gene unclear. Germline loops: CDR1 LGHNA, CDR2 YNFKEQ. The CDR3 consists of 12 residues. V was trimmed by 0 bases and J by 6 bases, leaving 6 bases between them.

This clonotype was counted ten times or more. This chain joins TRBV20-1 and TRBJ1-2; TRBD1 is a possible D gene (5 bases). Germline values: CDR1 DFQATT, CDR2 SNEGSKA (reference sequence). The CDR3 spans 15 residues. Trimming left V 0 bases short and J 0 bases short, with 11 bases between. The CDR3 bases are TGCAGTGCTAGAGATGGGAGGGGAACTAACTATGGCTACACCTTC. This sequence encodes CSARDGRGTNYGYTF.

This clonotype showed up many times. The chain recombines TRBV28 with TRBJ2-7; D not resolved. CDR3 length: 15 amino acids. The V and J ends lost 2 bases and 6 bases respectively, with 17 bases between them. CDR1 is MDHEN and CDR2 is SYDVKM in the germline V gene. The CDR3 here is CASSLGGSRVGEQYF. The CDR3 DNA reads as TGTGCCAGCAGTTTAGGCGGCAGTCGGGTCGGCGAGCAGTACTTC.